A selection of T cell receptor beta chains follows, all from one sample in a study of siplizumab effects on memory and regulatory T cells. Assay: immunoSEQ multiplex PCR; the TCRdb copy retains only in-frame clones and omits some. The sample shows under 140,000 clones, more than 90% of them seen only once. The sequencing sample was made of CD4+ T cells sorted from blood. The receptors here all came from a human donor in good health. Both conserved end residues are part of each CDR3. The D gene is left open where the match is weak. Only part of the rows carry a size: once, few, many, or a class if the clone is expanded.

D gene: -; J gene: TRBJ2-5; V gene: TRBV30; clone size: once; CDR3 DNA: TGTGCCTGGAGCTTGCGGCTCCAAGAGACCCAGTACTTC; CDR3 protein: CAWSLRLQETQYF
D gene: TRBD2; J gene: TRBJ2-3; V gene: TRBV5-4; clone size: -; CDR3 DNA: TGTGCCAGCAGCTTCCGACTAGCGGGGCCCACAGATACGCAGTATTTT; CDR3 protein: CASSFRLAGPTDTQYF
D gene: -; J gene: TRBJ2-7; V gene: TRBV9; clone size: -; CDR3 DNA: TGTGCCAGCAGCGCAATAACAGGTACCGAGCAGTACTTC; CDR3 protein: CASSAITGTEQYF
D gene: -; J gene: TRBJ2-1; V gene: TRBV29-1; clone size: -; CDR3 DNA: TGCAGCGTTGCGGGGCAGGGAAACTTAGAGCAGTTCTTC; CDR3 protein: CSVAGQGNLEQFF
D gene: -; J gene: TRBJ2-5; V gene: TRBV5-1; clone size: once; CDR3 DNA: TGCGCCAGCAGCTTGGGAACAGAGGGTCCCCAGTACTTC; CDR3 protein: CASSLGTEGPQYF
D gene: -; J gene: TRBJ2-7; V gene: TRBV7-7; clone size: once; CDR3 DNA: TGTGCTAGCAGCTTAGCCCCCGTCCCCCAATACGAGCAGTACTTC; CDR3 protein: CASSLAPVPQYEQYF
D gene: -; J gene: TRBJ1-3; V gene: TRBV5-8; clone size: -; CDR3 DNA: TGTGCCAGCAGCGAAACAGGGTTAACTGGAAACACCATATATTTT; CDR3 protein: CASSETGLTGNTIYF
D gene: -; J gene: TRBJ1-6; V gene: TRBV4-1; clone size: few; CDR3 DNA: TGCGCCAGCAGCCAAGACAGAAATTCACCCCTCCACTTT; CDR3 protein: CASSQDRNSPLHF
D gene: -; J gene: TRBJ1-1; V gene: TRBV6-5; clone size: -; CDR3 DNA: TGTGCCAGCAGTTACCCTTTAAGCGTGGGGGGGACTGAAGCTTTCTTT; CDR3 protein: CASSYPLSVGGTEAFF
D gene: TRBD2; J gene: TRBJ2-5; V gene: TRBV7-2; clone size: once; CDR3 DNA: TGTGCCAGCAGCTTGGAACTAGCGGAGACCCAGTACTTC; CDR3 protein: CASSLELAETQYF
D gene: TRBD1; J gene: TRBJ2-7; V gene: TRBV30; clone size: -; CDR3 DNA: TGTGCCTGGAGTGTGGGCAGGGGGATTACGAAGCAGTACTTC; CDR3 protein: CAWSVGRGITKQYF
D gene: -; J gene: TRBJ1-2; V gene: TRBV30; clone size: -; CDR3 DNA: TGTGCCTGGGGGGCATATGGCTACACCTTC; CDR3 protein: CAWGAYGYTF
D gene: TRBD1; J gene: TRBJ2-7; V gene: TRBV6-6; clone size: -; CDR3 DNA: TGTGCCAGCAGTTCGACAGGGGGGACGTACGAGCAGTACTTC; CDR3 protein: CASSSTGGTYEQYF
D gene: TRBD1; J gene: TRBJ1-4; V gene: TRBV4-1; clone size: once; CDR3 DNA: TGCGCCAGCAGCCACGGACCGGGACAGGGTTATTCGCTGTTTTTT; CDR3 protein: CASSHGPGQGYSLFF
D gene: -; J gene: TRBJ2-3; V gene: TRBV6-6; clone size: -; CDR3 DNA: TGTGCCAGCAAACAGACGCTTAGCACAGATACGCAGTATTTT; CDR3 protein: CASKQTLSTDTQYF
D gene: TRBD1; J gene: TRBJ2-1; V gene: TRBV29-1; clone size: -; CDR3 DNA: TGCAGCGTTGACTCACAGGGGGCGAGGTCCTACAATGAGCAGTTCTTC; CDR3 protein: CSVDSQGARSYNEQFF
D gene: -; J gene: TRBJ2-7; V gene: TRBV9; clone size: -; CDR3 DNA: TGTGCCAGCAGCGTTGATACGGGACACCGCTACGAGCAGTACTTC; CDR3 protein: CASSVDTGHRYEQYF